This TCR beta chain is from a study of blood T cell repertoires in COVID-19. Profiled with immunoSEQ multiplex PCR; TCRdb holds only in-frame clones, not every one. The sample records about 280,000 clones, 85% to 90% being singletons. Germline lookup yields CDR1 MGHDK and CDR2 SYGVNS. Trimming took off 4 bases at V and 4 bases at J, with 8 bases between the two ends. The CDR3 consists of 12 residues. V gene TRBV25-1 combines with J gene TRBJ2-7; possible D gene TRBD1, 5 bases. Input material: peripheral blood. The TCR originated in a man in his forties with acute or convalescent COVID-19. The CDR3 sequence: CASSVTGYEQYF. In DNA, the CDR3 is TGTGCCAGCAGTGTAACAGGTTACGAGCAGTACTTC.